These 8 T cell receptor beta chains originate from one sample sequenced in a study of early T cells in non-severe SARS-CoV-2 infection. One entry per CDR3 protein results from TCRdb running MiXCR on the 5' RACE reads. This table holds 35,000 to 45,000 distinct CDR3 sequences, approximately 6.6% found once. Sequences were derived from whole blood, sampled at baseline. The receptors were gathered from an adult who was a healthcare worker with PCR-confirmed SARS-CoV-2 infection or an uninfected control (not recorded which).

This clonotype has ten or more counts. The chain joins TRBV2 to TRBJ2-7; tentatively, D is TRBD1 (6 bases). The germline CDR1 and CDR2 sequences are SNHLY and FYNNEI. V was pared by 8 bases and J by 4 bases, with 18 bases between. This CDR3 has 14 amino acids. The CDR3 nucleotides read TGTGCCAGCGCAGACGGGACACCGCTTTACGAGCAGTACTTC. Translating gives CASADGTPLYEQYF.

This clonotype was counted many times. The chain uses TRBV20-1 and TRBJ2-7, with D perhaps TRBD2 (5 bases). The CDR3 extends over 14 amino acids. The germline V and J ends were trimmed by 4 bases and 3 bases, with 16 bases remaining between them. CDR1 is DFQATT and CDR2 is SNEGSKA in the germline V gene (reference sequence). In DNA, the CDR3 is TGCAGTGCTACCCTTCCCCGGGGAGACTACGAGCAGTACTTC. This encodes CSATLPRGDYEQYF.

The sample holds many counts of this clonotype. The gene calls are TRBV5-1 and TRBJ2-5; 8 bases are a match to TRBD2. The ends lost 0 bases at V and 3 bases at J; junction bases unmatched: 7. The CDR3 spans 16 residues. Germline values: CDR1 SGHRS, CDR2 YFSETQ. The CDR3 reads CASSLGGTSGKETQYF. CDR3 DNA sequence: TGCGCCAGCAGCTTGGGGGGCACTAGCGGAAAAGAGACCCAGTACTTC.

This clonotype was picked up many times. The chain recombines TRBV15 with TRBJ2-5; D uncertain. The CDR3 runs to 14 residues. Trimming removed 4 bases from V and 2 bases from J, with 11 bases in between. From germline, CDR1 is LNHNV and CDR2 YYDKDF (reference sequence). The CDR3 DNA sequence: TGTGCCACCAGCAATAATAGAGGACAAGAGACCCAGTACTTC. This sequence encodes CATSNNRGQETQYF.

This clonotype was seen a few times. The CDR3: CASSVEVAGKSETQYF. CDR3 DNA: TGTGCCAGCAGCGTAGAGGTAGCGGGAAAATCGGAGACCCAGTACTTC. The chain is built from TRBV9 and TRBJ2-5; 8 bases line up with TRBD2. The CDR3 is made up of 16 amino acids. The J segment lost 5 bases and the V segment lost 0 bases, leaving 9 bases of the junction unmatched. Looked up from germline, CDR1 is SGDLS and CDR2 is YYNGEE. The whole variable domain, filled in from reference TRBV9 and TRBJ2-5, reads DSGVTQTPKHLITATGQRVTLRCSPRSGDLSVYWYQQSLDQGLQFLIQYYNGEERAKGNILERFSAQQFPDLHSELNLSSLELGDSALYFCASSVEVAGKSETQYFGPGTRLLVL.

This clonotype was seen ten or more times. CDR3 sequence (DNA): TGTGCCAGCAGTAACGCGGACACCGGGGAGCTGTTTTTT. This translates into CASSNADTGELFF. The gene calls are TRBV6-4 and TRBJ2-2; no clear D gene. Germline loops: CDR1 MRHNA, CDR2 SNTAGT. Deletions cut 5 bases from V and 3 bases from J, with 7 bases between. The CDR3 has 13 amino acids.

The chain joins TRBV19 to TRBJ2-1; 10 bases agree with TRBD2. The CDR3 is made up of 18 amino acids. The J segment lost 4 bases and the V segment lost 3 bases, leaving 12 bases of the junction unmatched. CDR1 is LNHDA, CDR2 SQIVND, per germline (reference sequence). The CDR3 DNA is TGTGCCAGTAGTATGAGCGGAGCGGGAGGGCCGGTATACAATGAGCAGTTCTTC. Protein product: CASSMSGAGGPVYNEQFF.

The chain is built from TRBV7-6 and TRBJ2-3, with no clear D. V dropped 1 base and J dropped 7 bases, with 12 bases sitting between them. Germline CDR1 is SGHVS and CDR2 is FNYEAQ. This CDR3 is built from 14 residues. CDR3 amino acids: CASSLDPGSYTQYF. The CDR3 DNA follows: TGTGCCAGCAGCTTAGATCCTGGCAGCTATACGCAGTATTTT.